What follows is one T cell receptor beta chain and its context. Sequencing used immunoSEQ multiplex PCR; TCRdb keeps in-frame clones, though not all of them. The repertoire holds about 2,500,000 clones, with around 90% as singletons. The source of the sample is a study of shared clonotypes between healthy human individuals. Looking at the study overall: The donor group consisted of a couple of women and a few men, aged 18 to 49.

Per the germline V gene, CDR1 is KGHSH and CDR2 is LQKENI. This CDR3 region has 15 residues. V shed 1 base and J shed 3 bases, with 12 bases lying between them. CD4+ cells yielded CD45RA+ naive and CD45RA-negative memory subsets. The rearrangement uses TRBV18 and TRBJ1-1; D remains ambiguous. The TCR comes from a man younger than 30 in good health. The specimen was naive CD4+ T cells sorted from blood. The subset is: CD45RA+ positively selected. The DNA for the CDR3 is TGTGCCAGCTCACCACTGTCCGGGTACGACACTGAAGCTTTCTTT. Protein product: CASSPLSGYDTEAFF.